The present entry profiles one TCR beta chain with its context. This sample was included in a study of blood T cell repertoires in COVID-19. Profiled with immunoSEQ multiplex PCR; TCRdb holds only in-frame clones, not every one. The sample contains under 200,000 clones, less than 90% of which appear only once. Sequencing was done on a sample of peripheral blood. The source of this sequence is a man between 18 and 29 years old with active or convalescent COVID-19.

This CDR3 reads CASMRDRTNTEAFF. The CDR3 nucleotides are TGTGCCAGTATGAGGGACAGGACGAACACTGAAGCTTTCTTT. This chain joins TRBV19 and TRBJ1-1, with 8 bases matching TRBD1. V lost 7 bases and J lost 1; bases outside the gene matches: 5. The length of the CDR3 is 14 residues. CDR1 is LNHDA, CDR2 SQIVND, per germline (reference sequence).